These 25 T cell receptor beta chains share one sample of origin, sequenced in a study of cytomegalovirus exposure and HLA in healthy donors. Amplification used 60 Vbeta primers and 13 Jbeta primers. Some clones are missing from TCRdb's copy, which holds only in-frame ones; the method was immunoSEQ multiplex PCR. The sample contains around 150,000 clones, roughly 80% of which appear only once. Sequenced sample: PBMCs. The receptors were sampled from a woman in her forties or fifties in good health and CMV-seronegative.

The V and J genes are TRBV7-9 and TRBJ1-1, with 8 bases fitting TRBD1. Trimming cost V 5 bases and J 0 bases; bases outside gene matches: 11. The CDR3 sequence is 17 residues long. Germline V gene data show CDR1 as SEHNR and CDR2 as FQNEAQ (reference sequence). CDR3 DNA sequence: TGTGCCAGCAGCAATCTCCTGACAGGGGATATGAACACTGAAGCTTTCTTT. Translated: CASSNLLTGDMNTEAFF.

This chain uses TRBV11-3 with TRBJ1-5; unclear D gene. The CDR3 consists of 16 residues. Looked up from germline, CDR1 is SGHNT and CDR2 is YENEEA. Trimming left V 5 bases short and J 0 bases short, with 14 bases between. CDR3 protein: CASSRRVLYSNQPQHF. In nucleotides, the CDR3 is TGTGCCAGCAGCCGTCGGGTCCTCTATAGCAATCAGCCCCAGCATTTT.

Note on this clone: The junction and the germline gene differ at one end; a read error may be behind it. The J gene is TRBJ2-5, the V gene TRBV4-1; 10 bases match TRBD2. In germline, CDR1 is MGHRA, CDR2 YSYEKL. The CDR3 sequence is 15 residues long. The CDR3 loop is CASIQVGLATETQYF. In DNA form, the CDR3 reads TGCGCCAGCATCCAAGTGGGACTAGCGACTGAGACCCAGTACTTC.

The chain recombines TRBV7-6 with TRBJ2-1, with a weak D call TRBD2 (6 bases). Looked up from germline, CDR1 is SGHVS and CDR2 is FNYEAQ. This CDR3 spans 14 amino acids. V lost 5 bases and J lost 7, with 15 bases in between. The CDR3 nucleotides are TGTGCCAGCAGCACCTGGGACTCTCCAAATGAGCAGTTCTTC. It encodes CASSTWDSPNEQFF.

Here the CDR3 reads CASSSLMGGNEKLFF. DNA for the CDR3: TGTGCCAGCAGCTCTCTAATGGGGGGTAATGAAAAACTGTTTTTT. This chain connects TRBV7-2 to TRBJ1-4; D possibly corresponds to TRBD1 (5 bases). Germline V gives CDR1 SGHTA, CDR2 FQGNSA. The CDR3 is 15 residues long. The V and J ends lost 4 bases and 4 bases respectively, with 13 bases between them.

The chain has TRBV10-3 and TRBJ1-2; 7 nucleotides align to TRBD1. CDR3 length equals 14 residues. Trimming cost V 6 bases and J 3 bases; bases outside gene matches: 7. Germline CDR1 and CDR2: ENHRY and SYGVKD. The DNA of the CDR3 is TGTGCCATCAGCGCCGCCCAGGGGGACTATGGCTACACCTTC. Encoded protein: CAISAAQGDYGYTF.

This clone was seen once. This sequence joins TRBV27 and TRBJ1-1; D not certain. Germline V gene data show CDR1 as MNHEY and CDR2 as SMNVEV (reference sequence). The CDR3 consists of 12 residues. The germline V and J ends were trimmed by 4 bases and 8 bases, with 11 bases remaining between them. CDR3 DNA: TGTGCCAGCAGTTCGGGGAGCAGAGAAGCTTTCTTT. Its translation: CASSSGSREAFF.

This rearrangement joins TRBV6-6 to TRBJ2-1; 8 bases match TRBD2. J was trimmed by 3 bases and V by 5 bases; bases with no gene match: 6. Germline loops: CDR1 MNHNY, CDR2 SVGAGI (reference sequence). The CDR3 has 15 residues. The CDR3 loop is CASSIPGLDYNEQFF. The CDR3 DNA reads TGTGCCAGCAGTATCCCGGGACTAGACTACAATGAGCAGTTCTTC.

The chain uses TRBV9 and TRBJ2-2; D remains ambiguous. Trimming removed 0 bases at V and 4 bases at J, with 4 bases between. In germline, CDR1 is SGDLS, CDR2 YYNGEE. The CDR3 is 13 residues long. The CDR3, as DNA: TGTGCCAGCAGCGTAGTGGCCACCGGGGAGCTGTTTTTT. This codes for CASSVVATGELFF.

The chain links TRBV28 to TRBJ2-3; no clear D. Germline assignment: CDR1 MDHEN and CDR2 SYDVKM. Trimming left V 0 bases short and J 1 base short, with 8 bases between. The CDR3 is made up of 15 amino acids. In DNA, the CDR3 is TGTGCCAGCAGTTTATGGTCCCAGGGCACAGATACGCAGTATTTT. This gives the protein CASSLWSQGTDTQYF. Filled out from reference TRBV28 and TRBJ2-3, the complete variable domain reads DVKVTQSSRYLVKRTGEKVFLECVQDMDHENMFWYRQDPGLGLRLIYFSYDVKMKEKGDIPEGYSVSREKKERFSLILESASTNQTSMYLCASSLWSQGTDTQYFGPGTRLTVL.

This clone was counted a few times. The gene calls are TRBV6-5 and TRBJ1-5; D unresolved. The V end was cut by 6 bases, the J end by 2 bases, with 5 bases between. In germline, CDR1 is MNHEY, CDR2 SVGAGI. The CDR3 length is 12 residues. This chain's CDR3 is CASRIGNQPQHF. Here the CDR3 DNA reads TGTGCCAGCAGAATCGGCAATCAGCCCCAGCATTTT.

V and J are TRBV7-2 and TRBJ2-3; 7 bases map to TRBD2. This CDR3 spans 17 amino acids. In germline, CDR1 is SGHTA, CDR2 FQGNSA. Trimming at V came to 5 bases and at J to 4 bases, leaving 15 bases not matched to a gene. The CDR3 region has the DNA TGTGCCAGCAGCCGAACCCCTGGCGGGAGCCCCCCAGATACGCAGTATTTT. The encoded protein is CASSRTPGGSPPDTQYF.

This clone was recorded only once. The chain employs TRBV10-1 and TRBJ1-2; D perhaps matches TRBD1 (6 bases). Between the trimmed V and J ends, which lost 3 bases and 7 bases, there was a span of 9 bases. The CDR3 extends over 12 amino acids. Germline V lookup: CDR1 WNHNN, CDR2 SYGVQD (reference sequence). CDR3 sequence reads: CASSDGGAGYTF. Here the CDR3 DNA reads TGCGCCAGCAGTGATGGGGGGGCTGGCTACACCTTC.

The CDR3: CASSLDFNYGYTF. Written as DNA, the CDR3 is TGTGCCAGCAGCTTGGACTTTAACTATGGCTACACCTTC. The V gene is TRBV7-2, the J gene TRBJ1-2, with unresolved D. The CDR3 spans 13 residues. Trimming stripped 3 bases from V and 1 base from J, with 6 bases between. CDR1 and CDR2 from the germline V gene are SGHTA and FQGNSA.

This clone was counted a few times. The chain combines TRBV2 with TRBJ1-5; tentative D call: TRBD1 (6 bases). This CDR3 region has 19 residues. Germline V gives CDR1 SNHLY, CDR2 FYNNEI. The V end was cut by 3 bases, the J end by 0 bases, with 21 bases between. CDR3 DNA sequence: TGTGCCAGCAGTGAGAGGGGTAGACAGGTCCGTTATAGCAATCAGCCCCAGCATTTT. This sequence encodes CASSERGRQVRYSNQPQHF.

This clone was recorded once. The chain couples TRBV5-6 to TRBJ1-2, with D tentatively TRBD1 (6 bases). In germline, CDR1 is SGHDT, CDR2 YYEEEE. CDR3 size: 15 residues. Between the trimmed V and J ends, which lost 4 bases and 6 bases, there was a span of 19 bases. The DNA of the CDR3 is TGTGCCAGCAGCGTTAGGGGGTCAGGGTTCGATGGCTACACCTTC. It translates to CASSVRGSGFDGYTF.

J is TRBJ2-7 and V is TRBV9; 12 bases map to TRBD2. This CDR3 has 16 residues. With V trimmed by 3 bases and J by 5 bases, 9 bases remained unmatched. Germline CDR1 reads SGDLS; CDR2 reads YYNGEE. As DNA, the CDR3 is TGTGCCAGCAGCGCCCAGGGGGCTAGCGGGAGGGACGAGCAGTACTTC. It specifies CASSAQGASGRDEQYF.

This sequence joins TRBV7-3 and TRBJ1-1; a weak D match, TRBD1 (6 bases). The V and J ends lost 5 bases and 4 bases respectively, with 14 bases between them. CDR3 length: 14 amino acids. Looked up from germline, CDR1 is SGHTA and CDR2 is FQGTGA. CDR3 coding DNA: TGTGCCAGCAGCCTCCGGCAGGGGAGCACTGAAGCTTTCTTT. It encodes CASSLRQGSTEAFF.

The chain carries TRBV6-1 and TRBJ2-2, with TRBD2 matching 8 bases. Germline assignment: CDR1 MNHNS and CDR2 SASEGT. Unmatched junction bases numbered 2, after V lost 7 bases and J lost 1 base. The CDR3 contains 14 residues. This CDR3 is CASTGTRNTGELFF. Written as DNA, the CDR3 is TGTGCCAGCACCGGGACTAGGAACACCGGGGAGCTGTTTTTT.

This chain joins TRBV7-2 and TRBJ2-1, with a tentative D call TRBD2 (5 bases). This CDR3 is built from 17 residues. The V end was cut by 3 bases, the J end by 5 bases, with 20 bases between. The germline V gene has CDR1 SGHTA and CDR2 FQGNSA. The CDR3 region is CASSFLLGLDGDNEQFF. The CDR3 DNA is TGTGCCAGCAGCTTTCTCTTAGGGCTAGACGGGGACAATGAGCAGTTCTTC.

The CDR3 coding sequence is TGTGCCAGCAGTTTATTCTTGGAAAAACTGTTTTTT. This translates into CASSLFLEKLFF. The chain joins TRBV28 to TRBJ1-4; D unclear. CDR3 size: 12 residues. Between the trimmed V and J ends, which lost 1 base and 8 bases, there was a span of 5 bases. CDR1 and CDR2 from the germline V gene are MDHEN and SYDVKM.

The V call is TRBV27, the J call TRBJ1-1; 7 nucleotides agree with TRBD1. The CDR3 covers 14 residues. Per germline, CDR1 MNHEY and CDR2 SMNVEV (reference sequence). The V and J ends lost 4 bases and 2 bases, in that order; junction bases with no gene match: 4. CDR3 amino acids: CASSYRGLNTEAFF. The DNA of the CDR3 is TGTGCCAGCAGTTACAGGGGTCTTAACACTGAAGCTTTCTTT.

V gene TRBV27 combines with J gene TRBJ2-7; tentative D call: TRBD1 (6 bases). The CDR3 runs 13 residues. V lost 5 bases, J lost 5 bases, and 13 bases lay in between. Per germline, CDR1 MNHEY and CDR2 SMNVEV (reference sequence). CDR3 nucleotide sequence: TGTGCCAGCAGTCAGGGGTTCCCCCACGAGCAGTACTTC. It is translated as CASSQGFPHEQYF.

The chain uses TRBV10-3 and TRBJ2-7, with D maybe TRBD1 (6 bases). The CDR3 has 14 amino acids. Germline CDR1 reads ENHRY; CDR2 reads SYGVKD. V was shortened by 11 bases and J by 6 bases, with 23 bases between the two germline ends. The CDR3 DNA sequence: TGTGCCGTACTCCGACAGGAAAACTATCCCGAGCAGTACTTC. This codes for CAVLRQENYPEQYF.

The V call is TRBV7-2, the J call TRBJ2-3, with 9 nucleotides matching TRBD2. The germline V gene encodes CDR1 SGHTA and CDR2 FQGNSA. Trimming at V came to 6 bases and at J to 5 bases, leaving 6 bases not matched to a gene. This CDR3 contains 14 residues. The CDR3 here is CASSPGLAVDTQYF. The CDR3 nucleotides are TGTGCCAGCAGTCCGGGACTAGCAGTAGATACGCAGTATTTT.